The 15 T cell receptor beta chains listed next were all sequenced from one sample in a study of T cell responses to AZD1222 COVID-19 vaccine. Profiled with immunoSEQ multiplex PCR; TCRdb holds only in-frame clones, not every one. Of some 170,000 clones in the sample, 85% to 90% were seen once. The sample here was peripheral blood, taken on day 0 of AZD1222 vaccination. The receptors come from an adult in good health.

The chain recombines TRBV5-8 with TRBJ2-7; possibly TRBD2 for D (5 bases). Germline V CDR1 and CDR2: SGHTS, YDEGEE. This CDR3 has 15 residues. V was shortened by 2 bases and J by 1 base, with 13 bases between the two germline ends. The CDR3 coding sequence is TGTGCCAGCAGCTTTTTCGGGGTCGGGTCCTACGAGCAGTACTTC. Protein: CASSFFGVGSYEQYF.

The chain couples TRBV5-1 to TRBJ1-3, with TRBD1 matching over 7 bases. The germline V gene has CDR1 SGHRS and CDR2 YFSETQ. The CDR3 is 16 amino acids. J lost 3 bases, V lost 0 bases, and 6 bases had no gene match. CDR3 loop: CASSLGQGDSGNTIYF. DNA for the CDR3: TGCGCCAGCAGCTTGGGACAGGGAGACAGTGGAAACACCATATATTTT.

The chain couples TRBV20-1 to TRBJ2-1; D might be TRBD2 (6 bases). Germline V CDR1 and CDR2: DFQATT, SNEGSKA (reference sequence). Trimming pared 3 bases from V and 5 bases from J, leaving 14 bases between. This CDR3 is built from 14 residues. In DNA, the CDR3 is TGCAGTGCTAGTTCGGGACTCCTAAACAATGAGCAGTTCTTC. It codes for CSASSGLLNNEQFF.

For the CDR3, the DNA is TGTGCCAGCAGCGCCGGAGGTTTCGAGCAGTACGTC. Amino acids: CASSAGGFEQYV. The rearrangement uses TRBV2 and TRBJ2-7; a possible D gene is TRBD2 (5 bases). Per the germline V gene, CDR1 is SNHLY and CDR2 is FYNNEI. The CDR3 runs 12 residues. Trimming shortened V by 6 bases and J by 6 bases, and 12 bases separated the two germline ends.

The J gene is TRBJ1-6, the V gene TRBV5-5, with 10 bases matching TRBD1. This CDR3 contains 15 residues. Germline CDR1 and CDR2: SGHKS and YYEKEE (reference sequence). The V gene end was trimmed by 4 bases and the J gene end by 9 bases; junction bases not matched to a gene: 7. The CDR3 spells CASSQTTGGGSPLHF. The CDR3 region has the DNA TGTGCCAGCAGCCAAACGACAGGGGGCGGTTCACCCCTCCACTTT.

The genes are TRBV29-1 and TRBJ1-1, with TRBD1 matching 10 bases. The V gene's germline CDR1 is SQVTM and CDR2 ANQGSEA. This CDR3 region has 14 residues. The J segment lost 7 bases and the V segment lost 4 bases, leaving 9 bases of the junction unmatched. The CDR3 reads CSVAPRDRGDEAFF. The DNA for the CDR3 is TGCAGCGTTGCACCCCGGGACAGGGGCGATGAAGCTTTCTTT.

This clone is a singleton in its sample. This rearrangement joins TRBV7-2 to TRBJ2-1; D remains unclear. Trimming removed 5 bases at V and 7 bases at J, with 15 bases between. The CDR3 is 14 amino acids. Germline V CDR1 and CDR2: SGHTA, FQGNSA. This CDR3 reads CASSPPAVGNEQFF. For the CDR3, the DNA is TGTGCCAGCAGCCCCCCGGCCGTGGGGAATGAGCAGTTCTTC.

The genes are TRBV28 and TRBJ2-2; TRBD1 matches 7 bases. The CDR3 totals 14 residues. With 4 bases clipped from V and 5 bases from J, the junction kept 4 bases outside the gene matches. Looked up from germline, CDR1 is MDHEN and CDR2 is SYDVKM. The chain's CDR3 is CASSSGQITGELFF. For the CDR3, the DNA is TGTGCCAGCAGTTCGGGACAGATAACCGGGGAGCTGTTTTTT. Full variable domain (remainder filled in from reference TRBV28 and TRBJ2-2): DVKVTQSSRYLVKRTGEKVFLECVQDMDHENMFWYRQDPGLGLRLIYFSYDVKMKEKGDIPEGYSVSREKKERFSLILESASTNQTSMYLCASSSGQITGELFFGEGSRLTVL.

The V and J genes are TRBV14 and TRBJ1-1; D gene uncertain. Germline values: CDR1 SGHDN, CDR2 FVKESK. Deletions cut 5 bases from V and 2 bases from J, with 9 bases between. CDR3 length: 13 amino acids. The CDR3 DNA follows: TGTGCCAGCAGCGCCCAGCCTAACACTGAAGCTTTCTTT. It codes for CASSAQPNTEAFF.

The chain recombines TRBV4-3 with TRBJ1-5; D is unclear. The CDR3 contains 14 residues. V gave up 2 bases and J gave up 2 bases, with 7 bases separating them. Germline assignment: CDR1 LGHNA and CDR2 YSLEER. For the CDR3, the DNA is TGCGCCAGCAGCCAAATTCAGGGCAATCAGCCCCAGCATTTT. Protein sequence: CASSQIQGNQPQHF.

The chain joins TRBV18 to TRBJ2-3; D is undetermined. Deletions cut 3 bases from V and 3 bases from J, with 1 base between. The CDR3 is 11 amino acids. Germline CDR1 and CDR2: KGHSH and LQKENI. The DNA for the CDR3 is TGTGCCAGCTCACCGACAGATACGCAGTATTTT. It encodes CASSPTDTQYF.

This chain uses TRBV5-1 with TRBJ1-1; no reliable D call. Germline V gene sequence: CDR1 SGHRS, CDR2 YFSETQ. The CDR3 length is 14 residues. V was cut by 3 bases and J by 5 bases, with 14 bases left in between. This CDR3 reads CASSSRPLGTEAFF. The CDR3 region has the DNA TGCGCCAGCAGCTCCAGACCCCTTGGGACTGAAGCTTTCTTT.

The gene calls are TRBV29-1 and TRBJ2-2, with unresolved D. The V end lost 7 bases, the J end lost 3 bases, and 15 bases lay between the germline ends. Germline V lookup: CDR1 SQVTM, CDR2 ANQGSEA. CDR3 size: 14 residues. The CDR3 DNA reads TGCAGCGCCTCGGGTGACTCGGACACCGGGGAGCTGTTTTTT. Amino acid sequence: CSASGDSDTGELFF.

The chain combines TRBV11-2 with TRBJ2-1; 9 bases fit TRBD2. Germline CDR1 reads SGHAT; CDR2 reads FQNNGV. J was trimmed by 7 bases and V by 1 base; bases with no gene match: 5. The CDR3 is 15 amino acids. In nucleotides, the CDR3 is TGTGCCAGCAGCTTAGCGGCGGGAGGGAAGAATGAGCAGTTCTTC. Translating gives CASSLAAGGKNEQFF.

This clone showed up just once. This sequence joins TRBV5-1 and TRBJ1-2; 10 bases map to TRBD1. The trim removed 4 bases at V and 8 bases at J, leaving 11 bases unmatched. This CDR3 has 15 amino acids. CDR1 SGHRS and CDR2 YFSETQ come from the germline V gene. The CDR3 region has the DNA TGCGCCAGCAGCACCAGGACAGGGGGGAAGACGGGCTACACCTTC. Residues: CASSTRTGGKTGYTF.